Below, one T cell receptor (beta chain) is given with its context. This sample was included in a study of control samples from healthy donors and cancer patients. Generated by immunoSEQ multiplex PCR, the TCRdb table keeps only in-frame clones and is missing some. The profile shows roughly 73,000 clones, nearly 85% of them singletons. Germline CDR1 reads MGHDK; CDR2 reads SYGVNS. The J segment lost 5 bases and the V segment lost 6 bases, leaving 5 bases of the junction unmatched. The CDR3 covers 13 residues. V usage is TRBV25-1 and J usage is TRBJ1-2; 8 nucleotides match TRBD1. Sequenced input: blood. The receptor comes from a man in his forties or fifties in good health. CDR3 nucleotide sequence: TGTGCCAGCAGCGGGGGACAGGTGTATGGCTACACCTTC. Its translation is CASSGGQVYGYTF.